A single sample gave rise to the 10 T cell receptor beta chains below, sequenced in a study of molecular identifiers for immune sequencing clone quantification. TCRdb independently ran MiXCR on the PCR reads; one entry per CDR3 protein. The table shows over 600,000 distinct CDR3 sequences, with about 20% occurring only once. Input material: naive CD8+ T cells from blood, with Jurkat cell RNA spiked in. The sample's subset: FACS-sorted CD8+CD4-CCR7+CD45RA+ naive T cells. The origin of the receptors is a human donor in good health. Some libraries in this study had Jurkat cell RNA spiked in.

This chain connects TRBV14 to TRBJ1-6; no firm D call. V was clipped by 0 bases and J by 5 bases, with 11 bases between them. This CDR3 comprises 16 residues. The germline V gene encodes CDR1 SGHDN and CDR2 FVKESK. The CDR3 region has the DNA TGTGCCAGCAGCCAAGATCGGGTTGTTGATAATTCACCCCTCCACTTT. Protein product: CASSQDRVVDNSPLHF.

Turning to this clonotype: This may come from a read error, since a much larger clone is one base off. The CDR3 here is CASRHGTDSIVNTEAFF. In nucleotides, the CDR3 is TGCGCCAGCAGACACGGGACAGATTCTATCGTGAACACTGAAGCTTTCTTT. The chain has TRBV5-1 and TRBJ1-1; 7 positions agree with TRBD1. The CDR3 contains 17 residues. The V and J ends lost 5 bases and 0 bases, in that order; junction bases with no gene match: 13. From germline, CDR1 is SGHRS and CDR2 YFSETQ.

This clonotype was observed many times. The chain has TRBV2 and TRBJ1-1; 12 nucleotides align to TRBD1. V shed 6 bases and J 6 bases; nucleotides not matched to a gene: 5. This CDR3 has 14 amino acids. Germline lookup yields CDR1 SNHLY and CDR2 FYNNEI. CDR3 sequence (DNA): TGTGCCAGCAGCACAGGGACAGGGGGCTCTGAAGCTTTCTTT. Its protein is CASSTGTGGSEAFF.

This clonotype was seen many times. The chain links TRBV2 to TRBJ1-1; D remains unclear. Looked up from germline, CDR1 is SNHLY and CDR2 is FYNNEI. CDR3 length: 11 amino acids. The ends were cut back, 4 bases at V and 7 bases at J, with 7 bases in the middle. CDR3 sequence: CASSAGIEAFF. As DNA, the CDR3 is TGTGCCAGCAGTGCCGGCATTGAAGCTTTCTTT.

This clonotype appeared many times. The chain employs TRBV13 and TRBJ2-3; D may correspond to TRBD1 or TRBD2 (6 bases each). The CDR3 runs 16 residues. Germline V CDR1 and CDR2: PRHDT, FYEKMQ (reference sequence). V was shortened by 5 bases and J by 2 bases, with 17 bases between the two germline ends. The CDR3 sequence is CASSPRWGAVTDTQYF. In nucleotides, the CDR3 is TGTGCCAGCAGCCCAAGATGGGGGGCCGTCACAGATACGCAGTATTTT.

This clonotype was seen only a few times. V and J are TRBV12-5 and TRBJ2-7, with D unclear. Per germline, CDR1 LGHNT and CDR2 FRNRAP. The CDR3 length is 13 residues. Between the trimmed V and J ends, which lost 5 bases and 3 bases, there was a span of 11 bases. The CDR3 region is CASGPPDRYEQYF. The CDR3 DNA follows: TGTGCTAGTGGTCCCCCGGACCGCTACGAGCAGTACTTC.

Of note for this clonotype: One junction end does not reproduce the germline sequence, and a read error may be involved. The V and J genes are TRBV10-2 and TRBJ1-1; D ambiguous. This CDR3 is built from 11 residues. Germline lookup yields CDR1 WSHSY and CDR2 SAAADI. The CDR3 region is CVSRYNTEAFF. DNA for the CDR3: TGCGTCAGCAGATACAACACTGAAGCTTTCTTT.

This clonotype has ten or more counts. This rearrangement joins TRBV6-5 to TRBJ1-1; TRBD1 agrees at 7 bases. After removal of 0 bases from V and 10 bases from J, the junction contained 5 bases not matched to a gene. This CDR3 is built from 13 residues. Per the germline V gene, CDR1 is MNHEY and CDR2 is SVGAGI. CDR3 nucleotides: TGTGCCAGCAGTTACTCGGGGTCAGGGGGAGCTTTCTTT. Protein product: CASSYSGSGGAFF.

With respect to this clonotype: Given a much more abundant clone one base away, this may be a read error. The chain recombines TRBV5-4 with TRBJ1-2; D remains unclear. The CDR3 extends over 16 amino acids. The germline gives CDR1 SGHNT, CDR2 YYREEE (reference sequence). Between the trimmed V and J ends, which lost 7 bases and 8 bases, there was a span of 27 bases. The CDR3 DNA is TGTGCCAGCGGCCCGACCGGGTTCCCCGATTTGAGGGGCTACACCTTC. This gives the protein CASGPTGFPDLRGYTF.

Points on this clonotype: This may be a read error: a much more frequent sequence differs by one nucleotide. The conserved final phenylalanine or tryptophan is absent from the CDR3, which likely points to a read error. The V gene is TRBV7-2, the J gene TRBJ1-1; 10 nucleotides line up with TRBD1. Germline-derived CDR1 and CDR2 are SGHTA and FQGNSA. There are 16 residues in the CDR3. V gave up 3 bases and J gave up 5 bases; unmatched junction bases: 9. The CDR3 is CASSFLFGTGATEAFL. As DNA, the CDR3 is TGTGCCAGCAGCTTTCTCTTCGGGACAGGGGCGACTGAAGCTTTCCTT.